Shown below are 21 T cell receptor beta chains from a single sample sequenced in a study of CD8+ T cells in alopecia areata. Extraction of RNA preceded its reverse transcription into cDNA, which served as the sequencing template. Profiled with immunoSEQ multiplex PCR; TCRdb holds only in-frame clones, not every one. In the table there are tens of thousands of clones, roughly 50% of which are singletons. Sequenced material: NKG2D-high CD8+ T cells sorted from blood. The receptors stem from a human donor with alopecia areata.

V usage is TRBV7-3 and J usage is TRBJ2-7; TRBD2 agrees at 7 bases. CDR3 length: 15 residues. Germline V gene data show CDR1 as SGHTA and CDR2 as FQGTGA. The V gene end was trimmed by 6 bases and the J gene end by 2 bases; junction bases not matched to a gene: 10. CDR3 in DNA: TGTGCCAGCAGTCTCGGTGCTAGCGGTACCTACGAGCAGTACTTC. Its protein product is CASSLGASGTYEQYF.

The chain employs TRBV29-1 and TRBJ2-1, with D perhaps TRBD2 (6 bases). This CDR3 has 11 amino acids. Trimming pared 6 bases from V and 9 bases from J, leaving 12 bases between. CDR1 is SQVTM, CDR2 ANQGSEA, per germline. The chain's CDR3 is CSVNAGSEQFF. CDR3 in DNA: TGCAGCGTAAATGCGGGGAGTGAGCAGTTCTTC.

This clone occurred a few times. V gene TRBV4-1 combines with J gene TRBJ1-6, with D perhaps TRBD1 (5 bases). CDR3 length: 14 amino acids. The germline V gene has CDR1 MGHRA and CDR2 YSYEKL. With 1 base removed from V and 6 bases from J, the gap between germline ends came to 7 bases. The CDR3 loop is CASSQGDPNSPLHF. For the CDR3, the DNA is TGCGCCAGCAGCCAAGGGGACCCTAATTCACCCCTCCACTTT.

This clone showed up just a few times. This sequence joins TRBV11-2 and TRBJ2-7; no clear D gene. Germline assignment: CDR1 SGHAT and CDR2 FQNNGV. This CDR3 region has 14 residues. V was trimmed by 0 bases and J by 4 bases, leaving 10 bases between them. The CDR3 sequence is CASSLELAKYEQYF. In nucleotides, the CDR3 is TGTGCCAGCAGCTTAGAGCTGGCTAAATACGAGCAGTACTTC.

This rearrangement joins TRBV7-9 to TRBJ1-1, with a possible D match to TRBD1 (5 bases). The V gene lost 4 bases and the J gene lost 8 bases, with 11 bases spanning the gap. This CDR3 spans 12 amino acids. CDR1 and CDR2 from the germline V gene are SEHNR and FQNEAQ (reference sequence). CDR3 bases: TGTGCCAGCAGCTGGGGCGGCCAGGAAGCTTTCTTT. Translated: CASSWGGQEAFF.

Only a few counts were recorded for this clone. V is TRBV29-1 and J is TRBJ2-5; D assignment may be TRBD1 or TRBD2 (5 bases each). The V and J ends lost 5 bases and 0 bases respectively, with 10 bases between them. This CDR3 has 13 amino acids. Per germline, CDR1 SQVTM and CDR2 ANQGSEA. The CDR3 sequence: CSVNGGDQETQYF. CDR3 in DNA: TGCAGCGTTAATGGGGGAGACCAAGAGACCCAGTACTTC.

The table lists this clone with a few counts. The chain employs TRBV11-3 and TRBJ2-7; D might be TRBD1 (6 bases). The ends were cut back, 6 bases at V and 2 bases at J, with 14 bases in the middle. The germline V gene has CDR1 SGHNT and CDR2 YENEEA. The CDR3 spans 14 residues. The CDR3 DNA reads TGTGCCAGCAGTATCAGGGGAACCACCTACGAGCAGTACTTC. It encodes CASSIRGTTYEQYF.

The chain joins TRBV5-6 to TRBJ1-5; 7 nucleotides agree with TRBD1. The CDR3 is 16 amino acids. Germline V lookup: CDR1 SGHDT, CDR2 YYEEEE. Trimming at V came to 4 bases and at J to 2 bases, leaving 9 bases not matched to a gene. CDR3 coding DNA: TGTGCCAGCAGCCAAATGTACAGGGGCGGCAATCAGCCCCAGCATTTT. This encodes CASSQMYRGGNQPQHF. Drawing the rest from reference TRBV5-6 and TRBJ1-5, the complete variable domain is DAGVTQSPTHLIKTRGQQVTLRCSPKSGHDTVSWYQQALGQGPQFIFQYYEEEERQRGNFPDRFSGHQFPNYSSELNVNALLLGDSALYLCASSQMYRGGNQPQHFGDGTRLSIL.

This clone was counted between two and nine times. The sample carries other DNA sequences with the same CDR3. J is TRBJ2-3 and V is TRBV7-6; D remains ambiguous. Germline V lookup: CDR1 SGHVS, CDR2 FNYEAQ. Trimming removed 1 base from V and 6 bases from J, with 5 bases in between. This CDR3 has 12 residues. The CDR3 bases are TGTGCCAGCAGCTTAGTCCGGGATACGCAGTATTTT. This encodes CASSLVRDTQYF.

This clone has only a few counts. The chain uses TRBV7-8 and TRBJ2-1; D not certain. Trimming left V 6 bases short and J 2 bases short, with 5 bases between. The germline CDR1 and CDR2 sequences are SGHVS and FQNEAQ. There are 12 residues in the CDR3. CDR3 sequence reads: CASRAPYNEQFF. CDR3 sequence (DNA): TGTGCCAGCAGGGCCCCCTACAATGAGCAGTTCTTC.

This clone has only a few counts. The CDR3 sequence: CASSLTVNTGELFF. The CDR3 DNA reads as TGTGCCAGCAGTTTGACGGTGAACACCGGGGAGCTGTTTTTT. The rearrangement links TRBV28 to TRBJ2-2; D is uncertain. The V gene lost 3 bases and the J gene lost 1 base, with 6 bases spanning the gap. Per germline, CDR1 MDHEN and CDR2 SYDVKM. This CDR3 spans 14 amino acids.

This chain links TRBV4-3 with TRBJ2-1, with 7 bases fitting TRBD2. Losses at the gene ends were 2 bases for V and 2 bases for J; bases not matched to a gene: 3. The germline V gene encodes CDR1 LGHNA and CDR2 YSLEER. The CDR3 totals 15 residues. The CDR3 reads CASSQQRGPYNEQFF. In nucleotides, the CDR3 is TGCGCCAGCAGCCAACAGCGGGGCCCCTACAATGAGCAGTTCTTC.

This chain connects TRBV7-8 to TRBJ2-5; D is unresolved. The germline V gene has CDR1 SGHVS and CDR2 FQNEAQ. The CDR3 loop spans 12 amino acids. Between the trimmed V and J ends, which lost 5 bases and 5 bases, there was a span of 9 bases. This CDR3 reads CASSPPSETQYF. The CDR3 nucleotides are TGTGCCAGCAGCCCTCCGTCGGAGACCCAGTACTTC.

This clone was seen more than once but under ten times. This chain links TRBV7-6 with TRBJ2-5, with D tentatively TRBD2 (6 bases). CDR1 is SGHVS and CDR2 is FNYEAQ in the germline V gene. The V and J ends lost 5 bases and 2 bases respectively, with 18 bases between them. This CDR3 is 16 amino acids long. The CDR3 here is CASSPGGTVLQETQYF. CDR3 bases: TGTGCCAGCAGCCCCGGGGGTACCGTTCTGCAAGAGACCCAGTACTTC.

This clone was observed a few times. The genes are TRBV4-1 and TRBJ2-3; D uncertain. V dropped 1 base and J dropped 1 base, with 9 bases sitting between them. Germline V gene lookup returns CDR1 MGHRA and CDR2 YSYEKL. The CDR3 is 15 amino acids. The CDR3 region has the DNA TGCGCCAGCAGCCAAGTACTAACGGGCACAGATACGCAGTATTTT. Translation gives CASSQVLTGTDTQYF.

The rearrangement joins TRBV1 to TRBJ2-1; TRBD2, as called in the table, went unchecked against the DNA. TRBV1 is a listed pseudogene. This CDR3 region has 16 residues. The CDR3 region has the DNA TGCACCAGCAGCCAAGATGGAAGCGGGAGTGCGGTTGAGCAGTTCTTC. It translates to CTSSQDGSGSAVEQFF.

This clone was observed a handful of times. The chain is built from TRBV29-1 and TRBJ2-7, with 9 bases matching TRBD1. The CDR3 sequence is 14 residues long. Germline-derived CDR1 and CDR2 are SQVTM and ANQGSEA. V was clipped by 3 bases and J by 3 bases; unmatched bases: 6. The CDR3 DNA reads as TGCAGCGTTGACGAGGGACAGGGTTTCTACGAGCAGTACTTC. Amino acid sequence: CSVDEGQGFYEQYF.

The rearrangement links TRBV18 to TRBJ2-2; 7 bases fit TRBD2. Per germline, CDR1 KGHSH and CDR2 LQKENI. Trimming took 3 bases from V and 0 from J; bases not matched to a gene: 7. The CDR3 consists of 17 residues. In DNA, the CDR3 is TGTGCCAGCTCACCGAGAAGGGAGGGTCCGAACACCGGGGAGCTGTTTTTT. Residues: CASSPRREGPNTGELFF.

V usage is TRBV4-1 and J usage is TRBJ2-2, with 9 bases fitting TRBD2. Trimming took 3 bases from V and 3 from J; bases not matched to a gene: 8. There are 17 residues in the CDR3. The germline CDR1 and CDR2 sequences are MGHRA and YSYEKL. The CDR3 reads CASSQLDASGDTGELFF. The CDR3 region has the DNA TGCGCCAGCAGCCAGCTCGACGCTAGCGGGGACACCGGGGAGCTGTTTTTT.

In nucleotides, the CDR3 is TGTGCCAGCAGTTACTCGCAGGGGGCTGAGCAGTTCTTC. Residues: CASSYSQGAEQFF. The chain is built from TRBV6-6 and TRBJ2-1; TRBD1 matches at 8 bases. Germline V lookup: CDR1 MNHNY, CDR2 SVGAGI (reference sequence). V shed 0 bases, J shed 9 bases, and the junction held 1 base outside the gene matches. This CDR3 contains 13 residues.

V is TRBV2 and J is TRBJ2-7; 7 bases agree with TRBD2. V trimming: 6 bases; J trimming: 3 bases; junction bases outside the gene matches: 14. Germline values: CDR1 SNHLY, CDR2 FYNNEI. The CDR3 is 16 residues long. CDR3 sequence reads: CASRKSGDSLLYEQYF. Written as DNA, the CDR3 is TGTGCCAGCAGGAAGAGCGGGGACTCCCTCCTCTACGAGCAGTACTTC.